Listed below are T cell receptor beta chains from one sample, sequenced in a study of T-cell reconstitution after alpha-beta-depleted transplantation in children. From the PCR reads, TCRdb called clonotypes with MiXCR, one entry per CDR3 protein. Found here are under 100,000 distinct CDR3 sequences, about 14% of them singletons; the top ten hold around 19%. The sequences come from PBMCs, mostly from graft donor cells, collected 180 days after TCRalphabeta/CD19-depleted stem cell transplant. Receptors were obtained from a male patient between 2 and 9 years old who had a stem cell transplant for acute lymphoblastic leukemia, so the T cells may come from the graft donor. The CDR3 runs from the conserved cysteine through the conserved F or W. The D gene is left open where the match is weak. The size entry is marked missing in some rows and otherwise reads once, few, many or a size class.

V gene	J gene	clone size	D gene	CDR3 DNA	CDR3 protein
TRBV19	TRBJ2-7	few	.	TGTGCCAGTAGCATCGGTGGCGCTCCCTACGAGCAGTACTTC	CASSIGGAPYEQYF
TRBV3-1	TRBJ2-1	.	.	TGTGCCACCAGCGGCCCCGGGGGCAAGGGCTCCTACAATGAGCAGTTCTTC	CATSGPGGKGSYNEQFF
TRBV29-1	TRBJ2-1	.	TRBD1	TGCAGCGTTGAACCTAGAGTACAGGGGGATACGGGATGGTGGGACAATGAGCAGTTCTTC	CSVEPRVQGDTGWWDNEQFF
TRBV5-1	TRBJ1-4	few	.	TGCGCCAGCGGCAGGGGCCCTGCAACTAATGAAAAACTGTTTTTT	CASGRGPATNEKLFF
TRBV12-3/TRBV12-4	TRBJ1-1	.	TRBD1	TGTGCCAGCAGTAAGTTTTTGGGGACAGGGTTGCCTGAAGCTTTCTTT	CASSKFLGTGLPEAFF
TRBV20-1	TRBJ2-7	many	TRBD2	TGCAGTGCCCAACTAGCGGGAAGTGACTACGAGCAGTACTTC	CSAQLAGSDYEQYF
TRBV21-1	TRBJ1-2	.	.	TGTGCCAGCAGCAGAACCTACTATGGCTACACCTTC	CASSRTYYGYTF
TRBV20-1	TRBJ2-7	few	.	TGCAGTGCTAGTACAACCGGTAGGATCAAGCAGTACTTC	CSASTTGRIKQYF
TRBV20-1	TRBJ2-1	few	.	TGCCGAGGGGGGGTTGGCAGCTCCTACAATGAGCAGTTCTTC	CRGGVGSSYNEQFF
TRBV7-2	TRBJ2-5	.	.	TGTGCCAGCAGTATGGCGGGCGGGGAGGAGACCCAGTACTTC	CASSMAGGEETQYF
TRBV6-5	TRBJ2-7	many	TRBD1	TGTGCCAGCAGTTACTCGTCAATACAGGGGCCTACCTACGAGCAGTACTTC	CASSYSSIQGPTYEQYF
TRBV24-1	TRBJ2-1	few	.	TGTGCCACCAGTGGCAGGGGGGTCAGTGAGCAGTTCTTC	CATSGRGVSEQFF
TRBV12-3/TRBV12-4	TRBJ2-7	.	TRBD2	TGTGTCAGCAATCAACTAGCGGGGGGATTGGGCGAGCAGTACTTC	CVSNQLAGGLGEQYF
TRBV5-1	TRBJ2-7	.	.	TGCGCCAGCAGTTCCGACAGGAGCTCCTACGAGCAGTACTTC	CASSSDRSSYEQYF
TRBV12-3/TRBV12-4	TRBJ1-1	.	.	TGTGCCAGCAGCCTGTCGCGGGGTTCGGCTTTCTTT	CASSLSRGSAFF
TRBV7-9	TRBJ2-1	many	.	TGTGCCAGCAGCTTAGGACTGGTTCCCTACAATGAGCAGTTCTTC	CASSLGLVPYNEQFF
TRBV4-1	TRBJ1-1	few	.	TGCGCCAGCAGCCATTATCCCGGGACAAACACTGAAGCTTTCTTT	CASSHYPGTNTEAFF
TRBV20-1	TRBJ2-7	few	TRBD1	TGCAGTGCTAGAGACCACAGGGGGAGGCGCGAGCAGTACTTC	CSARDHRGRREQYF
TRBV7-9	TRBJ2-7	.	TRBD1	TGTGCCAGCAGCTCAGGGACAGGGGGCTACGAGCAGTACTTC	CASSSGTGGYEQYF
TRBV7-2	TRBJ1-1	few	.	TGTGCCAGCAGAACACGATGGAACACTGAAGCTTTCTTT	CASRTRWNTEAFF
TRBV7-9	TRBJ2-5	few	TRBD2	TGTGCCAGCAGCTCCGGACTAGCGGGGAGGGGAGAGACCCAGTACTTC	CASSSGLAGRGETQYF
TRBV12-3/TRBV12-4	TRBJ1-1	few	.	TGTGCCAGCAGTTTAGCCCCGAAAGGGAACACTGAAGCTTTCTTT	CASSLAPKGNTEAFF
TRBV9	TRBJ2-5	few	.	TGTGCCAGCAGCGTAGGTCGAGTAAGAGAGACCCAGTACTTC	CASSVGRVRETQYF
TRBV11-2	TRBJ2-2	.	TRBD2	TGTGCCAGCAGCCCTACTCGTGGGCGGGGGGGCATGTTTAACACCGGGGAGCTGTTTTTT	CASSPTRGRGGMFNTGELFF
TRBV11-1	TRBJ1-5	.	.	TGTGCCAGCAGCCTAGGAAAACCCGCGGGGGGACCCTCTAGCAATCAGCCCCAGCATTTT	CASSLGKPAGGPSSNQPQHF
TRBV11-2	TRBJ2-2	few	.	TGTGCCAGCAGCTTCGACTTAGGGGCGAACACCGGGGAGCTGTTTTTT	CASSFDLGANTGELFF
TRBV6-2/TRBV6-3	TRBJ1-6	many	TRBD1	TGTGCCAGCAGTTACGGACAGGGCGGTTCACCCCTCCACTTT	CASSYGQGGSPLHF
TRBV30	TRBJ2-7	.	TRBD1	TGTGCCTGGAGTGTAGGCAGGGGGCCCTACGAGCAGTACTTC	CAWSVGRGPYEQYF
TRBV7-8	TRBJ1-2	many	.	TGTGCCAGCAGCTTAGCGGCGGTCTATGGCTACACCTTC	CASSLAAVYGYTF
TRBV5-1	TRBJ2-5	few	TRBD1	TGCGCCAGCAGCTTGGATACAGGGGGGGAGACCCAGTACTTC	CASSLDTGGETQYF
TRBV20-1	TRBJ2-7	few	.	TGCAGTGCTAGAGATCTCGGGAGACATCTCTCCTACGAGCAGTACTTC	CSARDLGRHLSYEQYF
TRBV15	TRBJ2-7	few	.	TGTGCCACCAGCAGAGATTTGGGGGGCTCCTACGAGCAGTACTTC	CATSRDLGGSYEQYF
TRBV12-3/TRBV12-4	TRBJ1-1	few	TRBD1	TGTGCCAGCAGTTCGGGACAGGGAATTGGAGCTTTCTTT	CASSSGQGIGAFF
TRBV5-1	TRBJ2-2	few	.	TGCGCCAGCAGCTTGTCCGGGGGCGCCGGGGAGCTGTTTTTT	CASSLSGGAGELFF
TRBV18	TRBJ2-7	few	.	TGTGCCAGCTCACCGACAGTCTCCTACGAGCAGTACTTC	CASSPTVSYEQYF
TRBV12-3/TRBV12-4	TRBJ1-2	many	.	TGTGCCAGCAGTTCCCCAGGATTGGGGGGCTCCTCTTATGGCTACACCTTC	CASSSPGLGGSSYGYTF
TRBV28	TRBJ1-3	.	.	TGTGCCAGCAGTTTGTTGTTGGGGACGGGTGGAAACACCATATATTTT	CASSLLLGTGGNTIYF
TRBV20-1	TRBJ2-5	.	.	TGCAGTGCTAGAGATCGGGGGCGGTGGGGAGAGACCCAGTACTTC	CSARDRGRWGETQYF
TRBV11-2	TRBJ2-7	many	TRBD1	TGTGCCAGCAGCCCCCAAGGGGGCAGCTACGAGCAGTACTTC	CASSPQGGSYEQYF
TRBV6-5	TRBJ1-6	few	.	TGTGCCAGCAGTTACATCGACGGAAATAATTCACCCCTCCACTTT	CASSYIDGNNSPLHF
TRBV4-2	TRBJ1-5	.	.	TGTGCCAGCAGCCAAGATCAGGGTGATCAGCCCCAGCATTTT	CASSQDQGDQPQHF
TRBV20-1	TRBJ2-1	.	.	TGCAGTGCTAGAGTACTAGCTGGGAATGAGCAGTTCTTC	CSARVLAGNEQFF
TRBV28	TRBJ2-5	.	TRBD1	TGTGCCAGCAGTTCGCGACAGGGGGCTAGGGAGACCCAGTACTTC	CASSSRQGARETQYF